This TCR beta chain was recorded in a study of blood T cell repertoires in COVID-19. Losses at the gene ends were 5 bases for V and 3 bases for J; bases not matched to a gene: 10. This CDR3 contains 15 residues. Germline CDR1 MNHEY, CDR2 SMNVEV (reference sequence). As originally analysed: Amplified reference gene primers provided the basis for estimating nucleated cell counts. The table came from immunoSEQ multiplex PCR; TCRdb's copy has only in-frame clones and leaves some out. That table furnishes V, J and clone size, whereas the DNA furnished D and trimming. Of roughly 150,000 clones listed, approximately 82% are singletons.

The genes are TRBV27 and TRBJ2-7; 7 positions match TRBD1. The receptor's source is a woman in her 50s with acute or convalescent COVID-19. Sample: peripheral blood. CDR3 nucleotides: TGTGCCAGCAGTAAACCCACAGGGGCTGGCTACGAGCAGTACTTC. Its protein is CASSKPTGAGYEQYF.